The 18 T cell receptor beta chains presented below share a single source sample, sequenced in a study of shared clonotypes between healthy human individuals. Profiled with immunoSEQ multiplex PCR; TCRdb holds only in-frame clones, not every one. The table includes some 1.1 million clones, roughly 80% detected once. Input material: memory CD4+ T cells from PBMCs. Noted subset: CD45RA-negative fraction. These receptors were obtained from a man aged 18 to 29 in good health. Some clones in this sample may be carry-over from other donors' samples.

V gene TRBV6-1 combines with J gene TRBJ2-7; D is perhaps TRBD2 (5 bases). Germline V CDR1 and CDR2: MNHNS, SASEGT. This CDR3 region has 13 residues. V was trimmed by 4 bases and J by 2 bases, leaving 9 bases between them. The CDR3 DNA follows: TGTGCCAGCAGTGCTAGCCTTACCTACGAGCAGTACTTC. Encoded protein: CASSASLTYEQYF.

The chain has TRBV6-1 and TRBJ2-7, with unresolved D. The CDR3 totals 14 residues. Looked up from germline, CDR1 is MNHNS and CDR2 is SASEGT. Trimming took 4 bases from V and 5 from J, leaving 15 bases between them. This CDR3 is CASSANSLGDEQYF. The DNA of the CDR3 is TGTGCCAGCAGTGCCAACAGCCTTGGGGACGAGCAGTACTTC.

The rearrangement joins TRBV9 to TRBJ2-1, with 10 bases matching TRBD2. From germline, CDR1 is SGDLS and CDR2 YYNGEE. Trimming took 2 bases from V and 8 from J; bases not matched to a gene: 7. This CDR3 is 15 amino acids long. Written as DNA, the CDR3 is TGTGCCAGCAGCGTCCTAGCGGGGGTGGTGGATGAGCAGTTCTTC. Translated: CASSVLAGVVDEQFF.

The chain has TRBV5-1 and TRBJ1-2, with 10 bases lining up with TRBD1. Unmatched junction bases numbered 9, after V lost 9 bases and J lost 7 bases. Germline CDR1 is SGHRS and CDR2 is YFSETQ. The CDR3 totals 13 residues. The CDR3 loop is CATRAGTGVGYTF. CDR3 nucleotide sequence: TGCGCCACACGGGCCGGGACAGGGGTTGGCTACACCTTC.

This chain joins TRBV15 and TRBJ1-5, with D possibly being TRBD1 (5 bases). Germline-derived CDR1 and CDR2 are LNHNV and YYDKDF (reference sequence). Trimming stripped 0 bases from V and 3 bases from J, with 12 bases between. The CDR3 contains 16 residues. CDR3 sequence (DNA): TGTGCCACCAGCAGAGACGCCGGGACCAACAATCAGCCCCAGCATTTT. This encodes CATSRDAGTNNQPQHF.

The chain uses TRBV18 and TRBJ2-1, with TRBD2 identical over 8 bases. The CDR3 runs to 17 residues. V lost 2 bases, J lost 4 bases, and 10 bases stayed unmatched. Germline lookup yields CDR1 KGHSH and CDR2 LQKENI. CDR3 amino acids: CASSPSAAGGRYNEQFF. The CDR3 bases are TGTGCCAGCTCACCAAGCGCGGCGGGAGGAAGATACAATGAGCAGTTCTTC.

V and J are TRBV19 and TRBJ2-2; D is possibly TRBD1 (5 bases). This CDR3 is built from 14 residues. V lost 4 bases and J 6 bases, leaving 12 bases between the germline ends. Germline CDR1 is LNHDA and CDR2 is SQIVND (reference sequence). The CDR3 coding sequence is TGTGCCAGTAGTAACAGGTTCGTGTCCGGGGAGCTGTTTTTT. Translating it yields CASSNRFVSGELFF.

V and J are TRBV5-4 and TRBJ2-5, with D perhaps assigned TRBD1 or TRBD2 (7 bases each). The germline V gene encodes CDR1 SGHNT and CDR2 YYREEE (reference sequence). V shed 0 bases and J shed 4 bases, with 13 bases lying between them. This CDR3 comprises 15 residues. CDR3 sequence reads: CASSLGQGGGETQYF. CDR3 sequence (DNA): TGTGCCAGCAGCTTGGGACAGGGAGGGGGAGAGACCCAGTACTTC.

A remark on this clone: The sample carries other DNA sequences with the same CDR3. The CDR3: CASSPRQGNYGYTF. CDR3 coding DNA: TGTGCCAGCAGCCCCCGACAGGGCAACTATGGCTACACCTTC. The chain couples TRBV6-5 to TRBJ1-2, with TRBD1 identical over 7 bases. Germline V gives CDR1 MNHEY, CDR2 SVGAGI. CDR3 size: 14 residues. The junction had 6 bases not matched to a gene; V was cut back by 6 bases and J by 2 bases.

The chain carries TRBV5-8 and TRBJ1-2; perhaps TRBD1 as D (5 bases). Germline V gene lookup returns CDR1 SGHTS and CDR2 YDEGEE. This CDR3 contains 16 residues. V lost 0 bases to trimming and J lost 4 bases, with 16 bases between them. The CDR3 DNA reads as TGTGCCAGCAGCTTGGGATGGGCGTCGGGGGGCTATGGCTACACCTTC. This encodes CASSLGWASGGYGYTF.

V and J are TRBV7-2 and TRBJ2-2; D assignment may be TRBD1 or TRBD2 (5 bases each). The germline V gene encodes CDR1 SGHTA and CDR2 FQGNSA. V gave up 4 bases and J gave up 4 bases, with 13 bases separating them. The CDR3 has 15 amino acids. The CDR3 coding sequence is TGTGCCAGCAGCTCCCCGGGACCCCGCACCGGGGAGCTGTTTTTT. It codes for CASSSPGPRTGELFF.

The chain couples TRBV6-6 to TRBJ1-1; the match to TRBD1 covers 10 bases. CDR1 and CDR2 from the germline V gene are MNHNY and SVGAGI (reference sequence). V was pared by 6 bases and J by 0 bases, with 4 bases of the junction left unmatched. The CDR3 contains 15 residues. The CDR3 DNA reads TGTGCCAGCAGAAAGACAGGGGGCTTGAACACTGAAGCTTTCTTT. Amino acid sequence: CASRKTGGLNTEAFF.

The chain is built from TRBV2 and TRBJ2-2; TRBD1 agrees at 9 bases. V lost 8 bases to trimming and J lost 3 bases; unmatched junction nucleotides: 4. Germline CDR1 reads SNHLY; CDR2 reads FYNNEI. The CDR3 extends over 14 amino acids. The CDR3 loop is CASRQGVDTGELFF. In nucleotides, the CDR3 is TGTGCCAGCCGACAGGGGGTGGACACCGGGGAGCTGTTTTTT. Combining the CDR3 with reference TRBV2 and TRBJ2-2 gives the whole variable domain EPEVTQTPSHQVTQMGQEVILRCVPISNHLYFYWYRQILGQKVEFLVSFYNNEISEKSEIFDDQFSVERPDGSNFTLKIRSTKLEDSAMYFCASRQGVDTGELFFGEGSRLTVL.

The V call is TRBV5-4, the J call TRBJ1-3; D is unclear. The CDR3 is 14 residues long. The V end lost 3 bases, the J end lost 8 bases, and 15 bases lay between the germline ends. Germline loops: CDR1 SGHNT, CDR2 YYREEE (reference sequence). The CDR3 DNA reads as TGTGCCAGCAGCTCTGGGCCGCTCGAAGACACCATATATTTT. Translated: CASSSGPLEDTIYF.

This chain connects TRBV15 to TRBJ1-2; D perhaps matches TRBD1 (5 bases). This CDR3 region has 14 residues. Germline assignment: CDR1 LNHNV and CDR2 YYDKDF (reference sequence). Trimming left V 1 base short and J 4 bases short, with 10 bases between. The CDR3, as DNA: TGTGCCACCAGCAGAGCCCGGGGGTCCTATGGCTACACCTTC. Translation gives CATSRARGSYGYTF.

This clone has just a few counts. The CDR3 region is CASSPEDRGHGYTF. CDR3 DNA sequence: TGTGCCAGCAGCCCCGAGGACAGGGGACATGGCTACACCTTC. The rearrangement joins TRBV5-6 to TRBJ1-2; the match to TRBD1 covers 9 bases. Per the germline V gene, CDR1 is SGHDT and CDR2 is YYEEEE. J gave up 6 bases and V 4 bases, and 7 bases lay outside the gene matches. The CDR3 runs to 14 residues.

This chain uses TRBV28 with TRBJ1-1; D is ambiguous. The CDR3 sequence is 14 residues long. CDR1 MDHEN and CDR2 SYDVKM come from the germline V gene. V lost 8 bases and J 0 bases, leaving 13 bases between the germline ends. CDR3 sequence reads: CASRKGSMNTEAFF. DNA for the CDR3: TGTGCCAGCCGGAAGGGCAGCATGAACACTGAAGCTTTCTTT.

The chain joins TRBV7-9 to TRBJ1-2; TRBD1 matches 7 bases. The germline CDR1 and CDR2 sequences are SEHNR and FQNEAQ (reference sequence). Unmatched junction bases numbered 8, after V lost 5 bases and J lost 5 bases. The CDR3 has 14 amino acids. This chain's CDR3 is CASSRREGAYGYTF. The DNA for the CDR3 is TGTGCCAGCAGCCGCCGAGAGGGGGCTTATGGCTACACCTTC.